This T cell receptor beta chain was recovered during a study of OX40 agonist ivuxolimab in advanced cancers. Notes on the study in general: CD4+ and CD8+ T cells in blood underwent clonal expansion by week 6 at 0.1 to 3.0 mg/kg.

V shed 7 bases and J 6 bases; nucleotides not matched to a gene: 15. This CDR3 has 16 amino acids. Germline CDR1 SQVTM, CDR2 ANQGSEA. Generated by immunoSEQ multiplex PCR, the TCRdb table keeps only in-frame clones and is missing some. The sample holds around 98,000 clones, around nine tenths seen once. As for this clone: Its antigen is undetermined.

V and J are TRBV29-1 and TRBJ2-3; 11 nucleotides agree with TRBD2. Sequenced here: CD4+ or CD8+ T cells sorted from blood, sampled in a trial of the OX40 agonist ivuxolimab. The origin of this receptor is an adult with an advanced solid tumor such as melanoma, head and neck, liver or kidney cancer. The CDR3 DNA follows: TGCAGCGCCAACCCTCTAGCGGGGGGTGCGTGGGATACGCAGTATTTT. This encodes CSANPLAGGAWDTQYF.